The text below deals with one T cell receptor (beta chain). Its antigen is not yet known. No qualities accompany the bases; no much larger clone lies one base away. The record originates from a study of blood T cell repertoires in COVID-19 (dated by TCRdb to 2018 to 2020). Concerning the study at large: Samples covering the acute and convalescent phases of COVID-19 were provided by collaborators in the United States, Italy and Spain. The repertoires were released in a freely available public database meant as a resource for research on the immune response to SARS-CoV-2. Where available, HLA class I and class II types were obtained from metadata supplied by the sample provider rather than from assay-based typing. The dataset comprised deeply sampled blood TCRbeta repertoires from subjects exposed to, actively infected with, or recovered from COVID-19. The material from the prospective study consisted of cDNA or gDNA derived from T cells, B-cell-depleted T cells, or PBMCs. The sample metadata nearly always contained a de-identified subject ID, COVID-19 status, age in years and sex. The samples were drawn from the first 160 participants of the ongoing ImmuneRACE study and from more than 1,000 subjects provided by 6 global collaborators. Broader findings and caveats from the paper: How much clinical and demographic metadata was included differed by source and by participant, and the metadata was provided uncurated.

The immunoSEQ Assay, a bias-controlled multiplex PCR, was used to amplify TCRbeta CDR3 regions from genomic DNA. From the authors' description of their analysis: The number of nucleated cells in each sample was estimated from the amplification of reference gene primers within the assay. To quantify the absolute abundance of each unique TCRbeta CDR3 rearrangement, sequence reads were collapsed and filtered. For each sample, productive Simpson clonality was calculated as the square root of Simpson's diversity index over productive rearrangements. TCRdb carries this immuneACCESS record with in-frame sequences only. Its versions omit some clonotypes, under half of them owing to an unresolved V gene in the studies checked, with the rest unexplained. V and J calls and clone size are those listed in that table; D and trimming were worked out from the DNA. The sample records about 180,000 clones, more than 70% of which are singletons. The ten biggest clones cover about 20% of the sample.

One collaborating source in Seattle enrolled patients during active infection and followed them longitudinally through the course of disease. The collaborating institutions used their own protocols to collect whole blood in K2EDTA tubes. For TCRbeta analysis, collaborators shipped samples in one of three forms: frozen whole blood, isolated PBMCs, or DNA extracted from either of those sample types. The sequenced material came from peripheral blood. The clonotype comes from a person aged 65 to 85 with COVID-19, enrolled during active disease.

The DNA sequence is TGTGCCAGCAGCTTGTTTCGGGGACTAGCGGGGGGAGAGACCCAGTACTTC. Its protein product is CASSLFRGLAGGETQYF. This chain is built from TRBV5-4 and TRBJ2-5; TRBD2 matches 15 bases in the middle. The V end gives up 1 base and the J end 4 bases, leaving 5 bases in the junction not matched to a gene. Inclusive of the bounding cysteine and phenylalanine, the CDR3 is 17 residues long. Of the read, only the CDR3 DNA is kept; its 51 bases are in frame from base 1. According to the germline V gene (reference sequence), CDR1 reads SGHNT and CDR2 reads YYREEE.